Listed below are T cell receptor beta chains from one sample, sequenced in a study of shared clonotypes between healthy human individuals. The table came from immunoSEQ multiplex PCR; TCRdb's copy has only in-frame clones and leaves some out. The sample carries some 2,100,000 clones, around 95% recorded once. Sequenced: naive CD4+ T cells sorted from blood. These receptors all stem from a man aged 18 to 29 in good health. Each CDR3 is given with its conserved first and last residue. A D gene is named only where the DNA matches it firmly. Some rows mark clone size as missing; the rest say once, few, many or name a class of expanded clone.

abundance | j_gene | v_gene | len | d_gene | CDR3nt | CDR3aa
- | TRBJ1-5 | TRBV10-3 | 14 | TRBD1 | TGTGCCATCAGTGAGGGACAGGGCGATCAGCCCCAGCATTTT | CAISEGQGDQPQHF
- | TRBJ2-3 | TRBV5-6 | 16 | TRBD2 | TGTGCCAGCAGCCCGGATGGGGGAGGGCCAACAGATACGCAGTATTTT | CASSPDGGGPTDTQYF
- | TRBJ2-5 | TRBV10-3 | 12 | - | TGTGCCATCAGCCGGGACCAAGAGACCCAGTACTTC | CAISRDQETQYF
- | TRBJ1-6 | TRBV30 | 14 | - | TGTGCCTGGAGTGTTACAGGGCAAAATTCACCCCTCCACTTT | CAWSVTGQNSPLHF
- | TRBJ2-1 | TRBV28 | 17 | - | TGTGCCAGCAGTCTAACACCCGGGGCGAGCTCCTACAATGAGCAGTTCTTC | CASSLTPGASSYNEQFF
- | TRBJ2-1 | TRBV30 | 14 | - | TGTGCCTGGAGCCTTGGACTTTTCCCTAATGAGCAGTTCTTC | CAWSLGLFPNEQFF
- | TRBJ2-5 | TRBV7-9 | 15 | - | TGTGCCAGCAGCTTAATTGGTAGCGGTGAAGAGACCCAGTACTTC | CASSLIGSGEETQYF
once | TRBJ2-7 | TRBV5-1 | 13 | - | TGCGCCAGCAGCTTGACAGGAACCTACGAGCAGTACTTC | CASSLTGTYEQYF
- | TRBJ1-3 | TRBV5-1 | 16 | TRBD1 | TGCGCCAGCAGCTCCTCGACAGGGTCGGCTGGAAACACCATATATTTT | CASSSSTGSAGNTIYF
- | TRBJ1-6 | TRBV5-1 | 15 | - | TGCGCCAGCAGCCGCACCCCAGGGGACAATTCACCCCTCCACTTT | CASSRTPGDNSPLHF
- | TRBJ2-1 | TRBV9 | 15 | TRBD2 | TGTGCCAGCAGTGCTGGCGGGAGCTCCTACAATGAGCAGTTCTTC | CASSAGGSSYNEQFF